The following is a T cell receptor (beta chain) sequence with its context. The V gene's germline CDR1 is LNHDA and CDR2 SQIVND (reference sequence). Deletions cut 3 bases from V and 13 bases from J, with 19 bases between. The CDR3 covers 14 residues. These data originate in a study of T cells in Graves' hyperthyroidism and ophthalmopathy. Fresh 10 ml peripheral blood yielded PBMCs. RNA transcripts yielded amplified TCR beta CDR3 regions. First-round RT-PCR of the TCR CDR3 relied on the HTBI primer set. MiXCR, applied by TCRdb to the multiplex PCR reads, yields one record per CDR3 protein. The sample contains a few hundred thousand distinct CDR3 sequences, around 16% of which appear only once.

The TCR was taken from a woman under 40 with Graves' hyperthyroidism. This chain connects TRBV19 to TRBJ2-1; D gene unclear. The specimen was blood. The CDR3 sequence is CASSIAGRSLHQFF. CDR3 sequence (DNA): TGTGCCAGTAGTATTGCCGGACGCTCACTTCATCAGTTCTTC.